Given below is one TCR beta chain in context. The data belong to a study of cytomegalovirus exposure and HLA in healthy donors. In the PCR, 60 Vbeta and 13 Jbeta primers were used. The repertoire was sequenced with immunoSEQ multiplex PCR; TCRdb's copy has only in-frame clones and lacks some. The sample has approximately 120,000 clones; 78% are singletons. The CDR3 is made up of 13 amino acids. Trimming removed 7 bases at V and 4 bases at J, with 14 bases between. CDR1 and CDR2 from the germline V gene are MDHEN and SYDVKM. The sequence derives from a man in his thirties or forties in good health and CMV-seropositive. V is TRBV28 and J is TRBJ2-7; D possibly corresponds to TRBD2 (5 bases). The sequenced sample consisted of PBMCs. CDR3 amino acids: CASTKPGSYEQYF. The CDR3 bases are TGTGCCAGCACAAAACCGGGATCTTACGAGCAGTACTTC.